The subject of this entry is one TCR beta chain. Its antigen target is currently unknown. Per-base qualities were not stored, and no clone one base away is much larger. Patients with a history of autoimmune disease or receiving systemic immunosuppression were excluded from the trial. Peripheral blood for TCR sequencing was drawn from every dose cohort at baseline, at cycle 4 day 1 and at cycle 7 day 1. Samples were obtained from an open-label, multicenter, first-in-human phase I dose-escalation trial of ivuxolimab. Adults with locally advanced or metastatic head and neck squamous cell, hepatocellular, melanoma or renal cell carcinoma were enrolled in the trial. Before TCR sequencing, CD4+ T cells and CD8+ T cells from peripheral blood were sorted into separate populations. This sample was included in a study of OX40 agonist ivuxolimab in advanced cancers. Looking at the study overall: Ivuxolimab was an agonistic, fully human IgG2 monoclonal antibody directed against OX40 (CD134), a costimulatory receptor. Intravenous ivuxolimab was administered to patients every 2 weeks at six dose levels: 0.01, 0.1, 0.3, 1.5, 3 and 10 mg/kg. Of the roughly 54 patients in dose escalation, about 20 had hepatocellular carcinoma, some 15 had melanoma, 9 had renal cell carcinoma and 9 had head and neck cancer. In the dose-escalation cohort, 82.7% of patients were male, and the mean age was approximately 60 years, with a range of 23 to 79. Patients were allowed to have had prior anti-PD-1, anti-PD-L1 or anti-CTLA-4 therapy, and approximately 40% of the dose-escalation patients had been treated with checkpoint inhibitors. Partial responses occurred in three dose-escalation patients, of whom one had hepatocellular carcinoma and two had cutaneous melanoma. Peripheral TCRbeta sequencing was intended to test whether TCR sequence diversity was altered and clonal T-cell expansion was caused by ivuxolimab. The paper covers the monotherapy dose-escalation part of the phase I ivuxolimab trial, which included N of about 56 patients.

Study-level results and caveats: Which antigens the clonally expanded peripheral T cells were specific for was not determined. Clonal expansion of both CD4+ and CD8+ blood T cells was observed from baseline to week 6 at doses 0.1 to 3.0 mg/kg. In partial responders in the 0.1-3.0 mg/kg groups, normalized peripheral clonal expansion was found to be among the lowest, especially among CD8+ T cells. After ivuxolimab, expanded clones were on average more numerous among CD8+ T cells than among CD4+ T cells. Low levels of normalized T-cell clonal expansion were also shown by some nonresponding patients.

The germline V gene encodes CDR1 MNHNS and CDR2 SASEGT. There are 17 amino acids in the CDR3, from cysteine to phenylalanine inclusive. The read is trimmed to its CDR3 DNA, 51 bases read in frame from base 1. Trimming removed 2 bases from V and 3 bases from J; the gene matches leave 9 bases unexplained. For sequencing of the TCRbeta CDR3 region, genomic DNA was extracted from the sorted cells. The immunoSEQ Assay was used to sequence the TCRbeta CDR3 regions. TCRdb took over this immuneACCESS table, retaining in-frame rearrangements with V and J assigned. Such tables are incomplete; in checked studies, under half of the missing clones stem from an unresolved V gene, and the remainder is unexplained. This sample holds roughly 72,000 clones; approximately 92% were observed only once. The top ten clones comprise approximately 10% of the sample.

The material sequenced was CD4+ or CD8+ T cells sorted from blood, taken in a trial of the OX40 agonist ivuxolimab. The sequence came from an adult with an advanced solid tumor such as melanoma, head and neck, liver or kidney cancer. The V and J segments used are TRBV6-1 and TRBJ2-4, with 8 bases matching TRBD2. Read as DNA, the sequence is TGTGCCAGCAGTGAATTTATTAGCGGGATTGGCAAAAACATTCAGTACTTC. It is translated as CASSEFISGIGKNIQYF.